These 7 T cell receptor beta chains were sequenced from one sample in a study of cytomegalovirus exposure and HLA in healthy donors. In the PCR, 60 Vbeta and 13 Jbeta primers were used. Generated by immunoSEQ multiplex PCR, the TCRdb table keeps only in-frame clones and is missing some. Found here are about 85,000 clones, about four fifths of them singletons; the top ten hold approximately 31%. The specimen sequenced was PBMCs. These receptors were taken from a man aged 50-59 years in good health and CMV-seropositive.

The chain couples TRBV29-1 to TRBJ2-1; 9 bases fit TRBD1. Per the germline V gene, CDR1 is SQVTM and CDR2 is ANQGSEA. V lost 6 bases and J lost 7; bases outside the gene matches: 10. The CDR3 loop spans 14 amino acids. Here the CDR3 reads CSVPGQGRGNEQFF. The CDR3, as DNA: TGCAGCGTGCCCGGACAGGGGAGGGGGAATGAGCAGTTCTTC.

V is TRBV11-1 and J is TRBJ2-1, with 7 bases aligning to TRBD2. The germline gives CDR1 SGHAT, CDR2 FQDESV (reference sequence). The CDR3 is 14 amino acids. The V segment lost 6 bases and the J segment 7 bases; nucleotides outside the gene matches: 9. CDR3 DNA: TGTGCCAGCAGACCCAGCGGGGTGAGAAATGAGCAGTTCTTC. Translated: CASRPSGVRNEQFF.

The chain combines TRBV7-6 with TRBJ2-1; 10 nucleotides agree with TRBD1. The ends lost 5 bases at V and 10 bases at J; junction bases unmatched: 14. This CDR3 contains 16 residues. Per the germline V gene, CDR1 is SGHVS and CDR2 is FNYEAQ. CDR3: CASSPKGDRGRGEQFF. The CDR3 nucleotides read TGTGCCAGCAGCCCAAAAGGGGACAGGGGAAGAGGGGAGCAGTTCTTC.

The V and J genes are TRBV11-3 and TRBJ2-1; TRBD2 agrees at 11 bases. The CDR3 spans 14 residues. Germline V gene sequence: CDR1 SGHNT, CDR2 YENEEA. The V gene end was trimmed by 6 bases and the J gene end by 10 bases; junction bases not matched to a gene: 8. The CDR3 DNA reads TGTGCCAGCAGTCTTTTAGCGGGAGGGGGGGAGCAGTTCTTC. The encoded protein is CASSLLAGGGEQFF. The full variable domain, completed using reference TRBV11-3 and TRBJ2-1, is EAGVVQSPRYKIIEKKQPVAFWCNPISGHNTLYWYLQNLGQGPELLIRYENEEAVDDSQLPKDRFSAERLKGVDSTLKIQPAELGDSAVYLCASSLLAGGGEQFFGPGTRLTVL.

This rearrangement joins TRBV4-1 to TRBJ2-7, with 8 bases that match TRBD2. This CDR3 spans 14 amino acids. With 4 bases clipped from V and 3 bases from J, the junction kept 5 bases outside the gene matches. Germline loops: CDR1 MGHRA, CDR2 YSYEKL. For the CDR3, the DNA is TGCGCCAGCAGCCCCGGACTAGCCCTCTACGAGCAGTACTTC. The encoded protein is CASSPGLALYEQYF.

The chain carries TRBV10-2 and TRBJ2-3; TRBD2 matches at 11 bases. Looked up from germline, CDR1 is WSHSY and CDR2 is SAAADI. CDR3 length equals 17 residues. The junction had 7 bases not matched to a gene; V was cut back by 2 bases and J by 3 bases. CDR3 loop: CASSERPLAGETDTQYF. CDR3 DNA: TGCGCCAGCAGTGAGAGGCCACTAGCGGGAGAAACAGATACGCAGTATTTT.

The chain couples TRBV27 to TRBJ2-1; tentatively, D is TRBD2 (6 bases). The CDR3 has 12 amino acids. V was cut by 3 bases and J by 7 bases, with 7 bases left in between. Per germline, CDR1 MNHEY and CDR2 SMNVEV (reference sequence). As DNA, the CDR3 is TGTGCCAGCAGTTTTAGCGGTAATGAGCAGTTCTTC. The encoded protein is CASSFSGNEQFF.